A selection of T cell receptor beta chains follows, all from one sample in a study of shared clonotypes between healthy human individuals. The assay was immunoSEQ multiplex PCR, and TCRdb's table has in-frame clones only and misses some. The sample lists more than 900,000 clones; more than 75% were seen once. Sequencing was performed on memory CD4+ T cells from PBMCs. These receptors were obtained from a man between 18 and 29 years old in good health. Some clones in this sample may be carry-over from other donors' samples. CDR3s include the opening cysteine and the closing phenylalanine or tryptophan. The D gene is left open where the match is weak. Not all rows give a size; the values are once, few, many and, for expanded clones, a class.

NA	TRBV10-3	TRBJ2-5	TRBD2	CATGLAGVETQYF	TGTGCCACCGGACTAGCGGGAGTGGAGACCCAGTACTTC
NA	TRBV29-1	TRBJ2-7	NA	CSVASNSYEQYF	TGCAGCGTTGCCAGCAACTCCTACGAGCAGTACTTC
NA	TRBV28	TRBJ2-1	NA	CASSFSFPSPSGESSYNEQFF	TGTGCCAGCAGTTTCAGCTTCCCGTCGCCCTCCGGAGAAAGCTCCTACAATGAGCAGTTCTTC
NA	TRBV2	TRBJ2-2	NA	CASSELQGPGELFF	TGTGCCAGCAGTGAGTTACAGGGTCCCGGGGAGCTGTTTTTT
NA	TRBV28	TRBJ1-5	NA	CAGKGGRGQPQHF	TGTGCGGGCAAAGGGGGTCGGGGTCAGCCCCAGCATTTT
NA	TRBV28	TRBJ2-7	TRBD1	CASSSPVGRGLYEQYF	TGTGCCAGCAGTTCCCCCGTAGGCAGGGGGCTGTACGAGCAGTACTTC
NA	TRBV5-1	TRBJ2-7	NA	CANIFEGEHEQYF	TGCGCCAACATCTTCGAGGGGGAACACGAGCAGTACTTC
NA	TRBV6-1	TRBJ1-1	NA	CASRYGLNTEAFF	TGTGCCAGCAGGTACGGGCTTAACACTGAAGCTTTCTTT
once	TRBV5-6	TRBJ2-7	NA	CASRRRAGSYEQYF	TGTGCCAGCAGACGACGGGCGGGGAGTTACGAGCAGTACTTC
NA	TRBV19	TRBJ1-1	TRBD1	CASSPGQTLLNTEAFF	TGTGCCAGTAGCCCGGGACAGACTCTTTTAAACACTGAAGCTTTCTTT
NA	TRBV9	TRBJ1-2	TRBD1	CASSGATGKNYGYTF	TGTGCCAGCAGCGGAGCGACAGGGAAAAACTATGGCTACACCTTC
NA	TRBV27	TRBJ2-7	NA	CASGVKDTYEQYF	TGTGCCAGCGGCGTAAAGGACACCTACGAGCAGTACTTC
once	TRBV7-8	TRBJ2-5	NA	CASSLEDYQETQYF	TGTGCCAGCAGCTTAGAGGACTACCAAGAGACCCAGTACTTC
once	TRBV11-2	TRBJ1-2	NA	CASSSRGVYGYTF	TGTGCCAGCAGCTCAAGAGGGGTATATGGCTACACCTTC
NA	TRBV5-6	TRBJ2-1	TRBD1	CASSWTGVTYNEQFF	TGTGCCAGCAGCTGGACAGGGGTTACCTACAATGAGCAGTTCTTC
NA	TRBV2	TRBJ2-1	NA	CASRERDEQFF	TGTGCCAGCAGGGAGAGGGATGAGCAGTTCTTC
NA	TRBV28	TRBJ1-5	NA	CASSTPGPDQPQHF	TGTGCCAGCAGTACTCCAGGGCCGGACCAGCCCCAGCATTTT
NA	TRBV9	TRBJ1-3	NA	CASSVAVSSGNTIYF	TGTGCCAGCAGCGTAGCGGTCAGCTCTGGAAACACCATATATTTT
NA	TRBV6-4	TRBJ2-3	TRBD2	CASSRDSGLTTDTQYF	TGTGCCAGCAGCCGCGATTCGGGACTAACCACAGATACGCAGTATTTT
NA	TRBV7-2	TRBJ1-1	NA	CASSSLGMSEAFF	TGTGCCAGCAGCTCCTTGGGTATGTCTGAAGCTTTCTTT
few	TRBV15	TRBJ2-3	NA	CATSRGPNTDTQYF	TGTGCCACCAGCAGAGGGCCGAACACAGATACGCAGTATTTT
NA	TRBV18	TRBJ2-2	NA	CASSSNAARANTGELFF	TGTGCCAGCTCATCCAATGCTGCTCGAGCGAACACCGGGGAGCTGTTTTTT
few	TRBV18	TRBJ2-5	NA	CASSPRGLDQETQYF	TGTGCCAGCTCACCACGGGGGCTCGACCAAGAGACCCAGTACTTC
once	TRBV4-1	TRBJ1-1	NA	CASSQDQGQSGTEAFF	TGCGCCAGCAGCCAAGATCAGGGGCAATCCGGGACTGAAGCTTTCTTT
NA	TRBV2	TRBJ1-1	NA	CASLRERNTEAFF	TGTGCCAGCCTACGAGAGAGAAACACTGAAGCTTTCTTT
NA	TRBV19	TRBJ1-1	TRBD1	CASSPRGRSEAFF	TGTGCCAGTAGCCCCAGGGGGCGTTCGGAAGCTTTCTTT
few	TRBV11-3	TRBJ1-1	NA	CASSLLADTSAFF	TGTGCCAGCAGCTTACTCGCGGACACGTCGGCTTTCTTT
NA	TRBV9	TRBJ2-5	NA	CASSPTGDNQETQYF	TGTGCCAGCAGCCCAACTGGGGACAACCAAGAGACCCAGTACTTC
NA	TRBV5-8	TRBJ2-7	NA	CASSRSSVAQGYEQYF	TGTGCCAGCAGCCGATCTTCGGTGGCCCAGGGATACGAGCAGTACTTC
NA	TRBV7-9	TRBJ1-3	NA	CASSLGPNSGNTIYF	TGTGCCAGCAGCTTAGGCCCGAACTCTGGAAACACCATATATTTT
NA	TRBV5-1	TRBJ2-6	NA	CASSLSRHSGANVLTF	TGCGCCAGCAGCTTATCACGGCACTCTGGGGCCAACGTCCTGACTTTC
NA	TRBV28	TRBJ2-5	NA	CASSLSGGETQYF	TGTGCCAGCAGTTTGAGTGGCGGGGAGACCCAGTACTTC
NA	TRBV7-9	TRBJ2-1	NA	CASTALYEQFF	TGTGCCAGCACCGCTCTCTATGAGCAGTTCTTC
NA	TRBV2	TRBJ1-4	TRBD1	CASSDRGVYEKLFF	TGTGCCAGCAGCGACAGGGGGGTATATGAAAAACTGTTTTTT
NA	TRBV18	TRBJ2-1	TRBD2	CASSPGTSGRAYYNEQFF	TGTGCCAGCTCACCAGGGACTAGCGGGAGGGCATACTACAATGAGCAGTTCTTC
few	TRBV28	TRBJ2-5	NA	CASSFPSPETQYF	TGTGCCAGCAGTTTTCCGTCTCCGGAGACCCAGTACTTC
few	TRBV7-9	TRBJ1-1	NA	CATEGQPLSGAFF	TGTGCCACCGAGGGACAACCGCTCAGTGGAGCTTTCTTT
once	TRBV11-2	TRBJ1-2	NA	CASSFGGAYGYTF	TGTGCCAGCAGCTTTGGAGGGGCCTATGGCTACACCTTC
NA	TRBV2	TRBJ2-3	NA	CASSEAGVGTDTQYF	TGTGCCAGCAGTGAAGCGGGGGTCGGCACAGATACGCAGTATTTT
NA	TRBV6-6	TRBJ1-1	TRBD1	CASRRTGERDTEAFF	TGTGCCAGCAGAAGGACAGGGGAAAGGGACACTGAAGCTTTCTTT
NA	TRBV5-4	TRBJ1-2	NA	CASSPMRGIYGYTF	TGTGCCAGCAGTCCCATGAGGGGGATCTATGGCTACACCTTC
once	TRBV29-1	TRBJ2-5	NA	CSVGARLSQETQYF	TGCAGCGTTGGGGCTCGACTCAGTCAAGAGACCCAGTACTTC
few	TRBV18	TRBJ2-1	TRBD1	CASTRQGALVNEQFF	TGTGCCAGCACCCGGCAGGGGGCATTGGTTAATGAGCAGTTCTTC
NA	TRBV19	TRBJ2-1	NA	CASSLGRAYNEQFF	TGTGCCAGCAGTCTCGGCAGAGCCTACAATGAGCAGTTCTTC
NA	TRBV23-1	TRBJ1-4	NA	CASSQQGKSNEKLFF	TGCGCCAGCAGTCAACAGGGGAAGTCGAATGAAAAACTGTTTTTT
NA	TRBV5-6	TRBJ2-3	NA	CASSPGRPTDTQYF	TGTGCCAGCAGCCCGGGACGGCCGACAGATACGCAGTATTTT
many	TRBV30	TRBJ2-5	NA	CAWSYSAQETQYF	TGTGCCTGGAGTTATAGCGCCCAAGAGACCCAGTACTTC
NA	TRBV7-2	TRBJ2-2	TRBD2	CASSRSVTREGTGELFF	TGTGCCAGCAGCCGATCCGTCACCCGGGAGGGCACCGGGGAGCTGTTTTTT
once	TRBV7-2	TRBJ1-2	NA	CASSLNNNYGYTF	TGTGCCAGCAGCCTGAACAACAACTATGGCTACACCTTC
NA	TRBV19	TRBJ1-2	NA	CASSLRPGIYSTNYGYTF	TGTGCCAGTAGTCTTAGACCGGGGATCTACTCAACTAACTATGGCTACACCTTC
NA	TRBV4-3	TRBJ2-1	NA	CASSQDTQQFF	TGCGCCAGCAGCCAAGATACACAGCAGTTCTTC
few	TRBV4-3	TRBJ2-1	TRBD2	CASSQEVRSGRARRDEQFF	TGCGCCAGCAGCCAAGAAGTGCGGAGCGGGAGGGCCCGGCGGGATGAGCAGTTCTTC
NA	TRBV19	TRBJ2-7	TRBD1	CASSIEGGASFEQYF	TGTGCCAGTAGTATTGAAGGGGGCGCCTCCTTCGAGCAGTACTTC
few	TRBV25-1	TRBJ1-5	NA	CASSGTGGDAFGPQHF	TGTGCCAGCAGTGGGACTGGGGGGGACGCATTTGGGCCCCAGCATTTT
once	TRBV5-6	TRBJ2-7	NA	CASSLVGGTYEQYF	TGTGCCAGCAGCTTGGTGGGGGGCACCTACGAACAGTACTTC